The rows below give T cell receptor beta chains drawn from one sample of a study of blood T cell repertoires in COVID-19. Measured with immunoSEQ multiplex PCR; TCRdb has only the in-frame clones, and not every one. The table has around 260,000 clones, 83% seen once; the top ten hold over 9%. The sequencing input was peripheral blood. These receptors all stem from a woman in her forties or fifties who had recovered from COVID-19. Both conserved end residues are part of each CDR3. Each record gives: clone size, J gene, D gene, V gene, CDR3 DNA, CDR3 protein. D genes are given only for firm matches. Rows may omit the clone size; those that give it use once, few, many or a size class.

clone size: .; J gene: TRBJ1-2; D gene: TRBD1; V gene: TRBV7-2; CDR3 DNA: TGTGCCAGCAGACGAAATCCCGGGACAGCAATAGGCTACACCTTC; CDR3 protein: CASRRNPGTAIGYTF
clone size: .; J gene: TRBJ2-1; D gene: .; V gene: TRBV18; CDR3 DNA: TGTGCCAGCTCACCAGTAGGGGGTGCTGAGCAGTTCTTC; CDR3 protein: CASSPVGGAEQFF
clone size: .; J gene: TRBJ2-6; D gene: TRBD1; V gene: TRBV28; CDR3 DNA: TGTGCCAGCAGTTTCTTCGACAGGGTGGATGGGGCCAACGTCCTGACTTTC; CDR3 protein: CASSFFDRVDGANVLTF
clone size: .; J gene: TRBJ2-3; D gene: TRBD2; V gene: TRBV5-4; CDR3 DNA: TGTGCCAGCAGCTTGCTAGCGGGAGTCGTAGATACGCAGTATTTT; CDR3 protein: CASSLLAGVVDTQYF
clone size: .; J gene: TRBJ1-6; D gene: .; V gene: TRBV27; CDR3 DNA: TGTGCCAGCAGTTCTAACCCCCAGGGTTATAATTCACCCCTCCACTTT; CDR3 protein: CASSSNPQGYNSPLHF
clone size: once; J gene: TRBJ2-7; D gene: TRBD1; V gene: TRBV9; CDR3 DNA: TGTGCCAGCAGCGTAGGGGCCGGGACAGGGACCTACACCTACGAGCAGTACTTC; CDR3 protein: CASSVGAGTGTYTYEQYF
clone size: .; J gene: TRBJ1-2; D gene: .; V gene: TRBV28; CDR3 DNA: TGTGCCAGCAACGGGGTGCACTATGGCTACACCTTC; CDR3 protein: CASNGVHYGYTF
clone size: once; J gene: TRBJ2-7; D gene: .; V gene: TRBV12-3/TRBV12-4; CDR3 DNA: TGTGCCAGCAGTCCCACGGGTGGCGAGCAGTACTTC; CDR3 protein: CASSPTGGEQYF
clone size: .; J gene: TRBJ2-3; D gene: TRBD1; V gene: TRBV5-6; CDR3 DNA: TGTGCCAGCAGCTCCGTCAACAGGGGCTCAGATACGCAGTATTTT; CDR3 protein: CASSSVNRGSDTQYF
clone size: .; J gene: TRBJ1-6; D gene: .; V gene: TRBV30; CDR3 DNA: TGTGCCTGGAGTGTTAGGGACCGGTCGGGGGCCCTCCACTTT; CDR3 protein: CAWSVRDRSGALHF
clone size: .; J gene: TRBJ1-2; D gene: .; V gene: TRBV7-2; CDR3 DNA: TGTGCCAGCAGCTTAGGGCAGCGCGATGGCTACACCTTC; CDR3 protein: CASSLGQRDGYTF
clone size: .; J gene: TRBJ2-7; D gene: TRBD1; V gene: TRBV28; CDR3 DNA: TGTGCCAGCAGTTACAGGGGGCTCTACGAGCAGTACTTC; CDR3 protein: CASSYRGLYEQYF
clone size: .; J gene: TRBJ2-5; D gene: TRBD2; V gene: TRBV6-1; CDR3 DNA: TGTGCCAGCAGTGTAGCGGGGCAGGAGACCCAGTACTTC; CDR3 protein: CASSVAGQETQYF
clone size: once; J gene: TRBJ1-6; D gene: .; V gene: TRBV7-2; CDR3 DNA: TGTGCCAGCAGTTCGATGGGGCAGGGAGGTTCACCCCTCCACTTT; CDR3 protein: CASSSMGQGGSPLHF